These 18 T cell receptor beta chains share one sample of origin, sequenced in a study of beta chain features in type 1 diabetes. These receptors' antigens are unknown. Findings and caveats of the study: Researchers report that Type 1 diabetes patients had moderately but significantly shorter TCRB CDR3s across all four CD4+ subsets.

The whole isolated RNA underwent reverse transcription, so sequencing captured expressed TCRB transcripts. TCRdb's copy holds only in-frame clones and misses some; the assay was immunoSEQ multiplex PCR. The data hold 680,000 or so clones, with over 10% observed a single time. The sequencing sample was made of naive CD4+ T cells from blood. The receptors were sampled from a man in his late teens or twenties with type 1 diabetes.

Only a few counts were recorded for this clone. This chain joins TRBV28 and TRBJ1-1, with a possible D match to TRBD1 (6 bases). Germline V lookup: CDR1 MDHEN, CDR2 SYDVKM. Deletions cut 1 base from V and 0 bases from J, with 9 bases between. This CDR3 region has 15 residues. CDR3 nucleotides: TGTGCCAGCAGTTTATTTGAGGGGGTGAACACTGAAGCTTTCTTT. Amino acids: CASSLFEGVNTEAFF.

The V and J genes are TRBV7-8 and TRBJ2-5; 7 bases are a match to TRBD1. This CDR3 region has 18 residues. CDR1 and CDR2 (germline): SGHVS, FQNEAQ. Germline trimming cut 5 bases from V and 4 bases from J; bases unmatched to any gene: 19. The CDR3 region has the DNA TGTGCCAGCAGCCTACTAATCAGCTACCGGGACAGCGGAGAGACCCAGTACTTC. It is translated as CASSLLISYRDSGETQYF. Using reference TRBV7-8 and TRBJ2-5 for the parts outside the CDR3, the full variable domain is GAGVSQSPRYKVAKRGQDVALRCDPISGHVSLFWYQQALGQGPEFLTYFQNEAQLDKSGLPSDRFFAERPEGSVSTLKIQRTQQEDSAVYLCASSLLISYRDSGETQYFGPGTRLLVL.

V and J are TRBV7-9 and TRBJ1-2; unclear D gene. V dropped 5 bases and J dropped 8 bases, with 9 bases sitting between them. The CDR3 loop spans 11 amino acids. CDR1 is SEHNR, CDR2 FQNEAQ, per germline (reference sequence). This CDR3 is CASSPSAGYTF. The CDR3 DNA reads TGTGCCAGCAGCCCCTCAGCAGGCTACACCTTC.

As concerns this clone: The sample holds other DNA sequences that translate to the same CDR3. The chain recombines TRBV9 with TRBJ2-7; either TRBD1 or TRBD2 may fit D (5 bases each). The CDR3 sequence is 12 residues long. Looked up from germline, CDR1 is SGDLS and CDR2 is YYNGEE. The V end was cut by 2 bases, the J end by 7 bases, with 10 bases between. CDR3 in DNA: TGTGCCAGCAGCGTCGAGAGGGGAGAGCAGTACTTC. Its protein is CASSVERGEQYF.

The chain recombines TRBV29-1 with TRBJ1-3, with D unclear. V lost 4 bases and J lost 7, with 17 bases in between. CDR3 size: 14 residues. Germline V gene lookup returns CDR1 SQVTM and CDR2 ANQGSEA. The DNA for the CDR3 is TGCAGCGTTGCAGTCTCAGGCGGGTTGAACACCATATATTTT. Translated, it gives CSVAVSGGLNTIYF. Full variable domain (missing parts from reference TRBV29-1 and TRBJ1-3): SAVISQKPSRDICQRGTSLTIQCQVDSQVTMMFWYRQQPGQSLTLIATANQGSEATYESGFVIDKFPISRPNLTFSTLTVSNMSPEDSSIYLCSVAVSGGLNTIYFGEGSWLTVV.

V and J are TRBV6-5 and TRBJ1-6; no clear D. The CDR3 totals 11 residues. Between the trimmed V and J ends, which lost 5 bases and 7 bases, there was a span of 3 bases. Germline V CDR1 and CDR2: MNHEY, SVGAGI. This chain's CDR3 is CASSLNSPLHF. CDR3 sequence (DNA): TGTGCCAGCAGTCTGAATTCACCCCTCCACTTT.

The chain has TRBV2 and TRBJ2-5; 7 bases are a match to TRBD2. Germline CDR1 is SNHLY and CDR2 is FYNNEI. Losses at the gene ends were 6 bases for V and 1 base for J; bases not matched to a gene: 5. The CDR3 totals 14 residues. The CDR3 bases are TGTGCCAGCAGCCTACTAGCGATCCAAGAGACCCAGTACTTC. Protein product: CASSLLAIQETQYF. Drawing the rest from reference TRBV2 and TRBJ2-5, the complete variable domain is EPEVTQTPSHQVTQMGQEVILRCVPISNHLYFYWYRQILGQKVEFLVSFYNNEISEKSEIFDDQFSVERPDGSNFTLKIRSTKLEDSAMYFCASSLLAIQETQYFGPGTRLLVL.

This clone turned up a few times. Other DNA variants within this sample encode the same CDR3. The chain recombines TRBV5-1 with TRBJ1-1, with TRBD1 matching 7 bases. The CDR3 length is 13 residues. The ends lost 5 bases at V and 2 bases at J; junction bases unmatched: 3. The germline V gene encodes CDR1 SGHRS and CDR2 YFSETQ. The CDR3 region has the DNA TGCGCCAGCAGAGACAGGGAAAACACTGAAGCTTTCTTT. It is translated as CASRDRENTEAFF.

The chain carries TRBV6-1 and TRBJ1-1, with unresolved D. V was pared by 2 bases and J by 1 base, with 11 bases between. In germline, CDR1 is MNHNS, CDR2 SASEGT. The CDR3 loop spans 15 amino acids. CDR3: CASSEIREWNTEAFF. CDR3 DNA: TGTGCCAGCAGTGAAATCAGAGAATGGAACACTGAAGCTTTCTTT.

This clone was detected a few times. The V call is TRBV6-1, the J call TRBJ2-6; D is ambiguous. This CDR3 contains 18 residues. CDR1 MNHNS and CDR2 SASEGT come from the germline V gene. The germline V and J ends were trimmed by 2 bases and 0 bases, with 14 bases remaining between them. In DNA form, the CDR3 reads TGTGCCAGCAGTGAAAGGCCGGACCCACACTCTGGGGCCAACGTCCTGACTTTC. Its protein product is CASSERPDPHSGANVLTF.

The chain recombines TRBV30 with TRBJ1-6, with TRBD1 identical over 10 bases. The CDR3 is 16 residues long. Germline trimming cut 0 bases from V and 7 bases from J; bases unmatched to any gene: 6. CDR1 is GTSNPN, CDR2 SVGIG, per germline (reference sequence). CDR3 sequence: CAWSVRQGARNSPLHF. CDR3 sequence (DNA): TGTGCCTGGAGTGTGAGACAGGGGGCTAGGAATTCACCCCTCCACTTT.

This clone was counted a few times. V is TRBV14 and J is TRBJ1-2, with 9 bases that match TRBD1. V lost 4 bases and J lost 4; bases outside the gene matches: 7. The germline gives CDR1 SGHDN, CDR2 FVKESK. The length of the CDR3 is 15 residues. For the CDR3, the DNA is TGTGCCAGCAGCCCCGGGACAGGGATAAGCTATGGCTACACCTTC. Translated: CASSPGTGISYGYTF.

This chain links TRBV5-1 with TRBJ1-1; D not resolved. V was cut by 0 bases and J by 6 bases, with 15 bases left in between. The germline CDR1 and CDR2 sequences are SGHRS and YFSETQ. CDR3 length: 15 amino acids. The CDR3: CASSLDGYTRSEAFF. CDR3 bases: TGCGCCAGCAGCTTGGATGGGTATACTCGGTCTGAAGCTTTCTTT. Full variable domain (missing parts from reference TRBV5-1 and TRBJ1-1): KAGVTQTPRYLIKTRGQQVTLSCSPISGHRSVSWYQQTPGQGLQFLFEYFSETQRNKGNFPGRFSGRQFSNSRSEMNVSTLELGDSALYLCASSLDGYTRSEAFFGQGTRLTVV.

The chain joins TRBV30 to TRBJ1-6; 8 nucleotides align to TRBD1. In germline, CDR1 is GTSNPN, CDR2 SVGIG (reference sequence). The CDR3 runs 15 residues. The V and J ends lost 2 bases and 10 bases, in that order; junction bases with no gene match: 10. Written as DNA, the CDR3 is TGTGCCTGGAGTAGCTCCGGACAGGGTCGATCACCCCTCCACTTT. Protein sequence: CAWSSSGQGRSPLHF.

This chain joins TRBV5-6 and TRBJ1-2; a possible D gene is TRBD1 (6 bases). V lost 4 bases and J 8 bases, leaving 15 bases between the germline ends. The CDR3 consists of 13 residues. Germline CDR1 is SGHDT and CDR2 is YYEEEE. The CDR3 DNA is TGTGCCAGCAGCCTACGGACAGCGACGGGCTACACCTTC. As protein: CASSLRTATGYTF.

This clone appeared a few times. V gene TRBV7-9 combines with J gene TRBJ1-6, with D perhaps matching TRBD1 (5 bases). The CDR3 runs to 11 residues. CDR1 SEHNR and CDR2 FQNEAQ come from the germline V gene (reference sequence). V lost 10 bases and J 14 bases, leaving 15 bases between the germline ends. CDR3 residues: CAIPGGVTLHF. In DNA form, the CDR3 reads TGTGCCATCCCGGGGGGGGTAACCCTCCACTTT.

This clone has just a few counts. CDR3 coding DNA: TGCGCCAGCAGTCACCCGGGACAGGAGACTTGGCTTGAGCAGTTCTTC. Residues: CASSHPGQETWLEQFF. This rearrangement joins TRBV23-1 to TRBJ2-1, with 8 bases aligning to TRBD1. TRBV23-1 is annotated as an ORF whose role is uncertain. The junction had 13 bases not matched to a gene; V was cut back by 3 bases and J by 9 bases. This CDR3 has 16 amino acids.

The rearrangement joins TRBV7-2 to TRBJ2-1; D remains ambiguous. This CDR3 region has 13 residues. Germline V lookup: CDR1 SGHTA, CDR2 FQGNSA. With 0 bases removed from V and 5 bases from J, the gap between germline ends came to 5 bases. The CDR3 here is CASSLARHNEQFF. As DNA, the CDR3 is TGTGCCAGCAGCTTAGCGAGACACAATGAGCAGTTCTTC.